This T cell receptor beta chain was documented in a study of T cells in Graves' hyperthyroidism and ophthalmopathy. RNA transcripts gave rise to amplified TCR beta CDR3 regions. First-round RT-PCR targeting the TCR CDR3 was performed with the HTBI primer set. TCRdb used MiXCR to reprocess the multiplex PCR reads, holding one entry per CDR3 protein. The sample includes hundreds of thousands of distinct CDR3 sequences, roughly 40% of them seen just once. The CDR3 has 15 residues. V was clipped by 2 bases and J by 5 bases; unmatched bases: 4. Germline CDR1 MNHNY, CDR2 SVGAGI (reference sequence). The sequence derives from a man younger than 30 with Graves' hyperthyroidism. The V call is TRBV6-6, the J call TRBJ1-2; 11 bases agree with TRBD1. Sequenced material: blood. CDR3 region: CASSYPGQGAYGYTF. As DNA, the CDR3 is TGTGCCAGCAGTTACCCCGGACAGGGGGCATATGGCTACACCTTC.